These 17 T cell receptor beta chains came from one sample sequenced in a study of T-cell memory formation after mild COVID-19. TCRdb used MiXCR to reprocess the 5' RACE reads, holding one entry per CDR3 protein. The sample lists roughly 450,000 distinct CDR3 sequences; roughly 18% were seen once. Sequencing was carried out using PBMCs or a T cell subset sorted from them (not recorded which). Receptor source: an adult woman who had mild COVID-19 (a few samples of this study predate the infection). Cell type and time point are not known.

This clonotype has only a few counts. The rearrangement uses TRBV4-1 and TRBJ2-3; 9 nucleotides match TRBD2. The germline V gene has CDR1 MGHRA and CDR2 YSYEKL. The CDR3 totals 16 residues. The ends lost 4 bases at V and 0 bases at J; junction bases unmatched: 5. The CDR3 DNA reads as TGCGCCAGCAGCCTTGCTAGCGGGGCAAGCACAGATACGCAGTATTTT. Protein product: CASSLASGASTDTQYF.

The chain carries TRBV6-5 and TRBJ2-5; weak D call: TRBD1 (6 bases). Germline assignment: CDR1 MNHEY and CDR2 SVGAGI. The V end lost 1 base, the J end lost 5 bases, and 11 bases lay between the germline ends. CDR3 length equals 14 residues. The CDR3 DNA follows: TGTGCCAGCAGTTACTTAGACCAGGGGGAGACCCAGTACTTC. It encodes CASSYLDQGETQYF.

This chain joins TRBV5-1 and TRBJ2-4; D gene unclear. V lost 4 bases to trimming and J lost 2 bases, with 10 bases between them. CDR3 length: 14 residues. The germline V gene has CDR1 SGHRS and CDR2 YFSETQ. The CDR3 region is CASSPEPPKNIQYF. CDR3 sequence (DNA): TGCGCCAGCAGCCCAGAGCCTCCCAAAAACATTCAGTACTTC.

This sequence joins TRBV5-4 and TRBJ2-2, with 8 positions matching TRBD2. The CDR3 has 17 amino acids. Trimming took 4 bases from V and 4 from J; bases not matched to a gene: 12. In germline, CDR1 is SGHNT, CDR2 YYREEE (reference sequence). CDR3 DNA: TGTGCCAGCAGCCCGCGAGAAGGCGGGGGGACCACCGGGGAGCTGTTTTTT. As protein: CASSPREGGGTTGELFF.

In its sample, this clonotype was seen a few times. The chain combines TRBV7-6 with TRBJ2-6; possible D gene TRBD2, 6 bases. From germline, CDR1 is SGHVS and CDR2 FNYEAQ. The V and J ends lost 5 bases and 8 bases respectively, with 13 bases between them. CDR3 length: 14 residues. For the CDR3, the DNA is TGTGCCAGCAGCACAATGGGAGGTTCCAACGTCCTGACTTTC. Amino acids: CASSTMGGSNVLTF.

This sequence joins TRBV5-5 and TRBJ2-5, with 7 bases fitting TRBD1. The CDR3 is 15 residues long. The trim removed 2 bases at V and 1 base at J, leaving 5 bases unmatched. Germline V gene data show CDR1 as SGHKS and CDR2 as YYEKEE (reference sequence). The CDR3 nucleotides read TGTGCCAGCAGCTTAAGCGACAGGGCCCAAGAGACCCAGTACTTC. Protein product: CASSLSDRAQETQYF.

There are a few counts of this clonotype. The chain couples TRBV6-5 to TRBJ2-7; 9 nucleotides agree with TRBD1. Germline loops: CDR1 MNHEY, CDR2 SVGAGI. This CDR3 contains 15 residues. J gave up 0 bases and V 7 bases, and 7 bases lay outside the gene matches. The CDR3 region is CASTFSTGGSYEQYF. The DNA of the CDR3 is TGTGCCAGCACCTTCTCGACAGGGGGCTCCTACGAGCAGTACTTC.

The rearrangement links TRBV6-5 to TRBJ2-3; no firm D call. This CDR3 contains 14 residues. Per germline, CDR1 MNHEY and CDR2 SVGAGI. V lost 2 bases and J lost 4, with 10 bases in between. DNA for the CDR3: TGTGCCAGCAGTTACGCGGTTAGCCCAGATACGCAGTATTTT. It translates to CASSYAVSPDTQYF.

In its sample, this clonotype was seen a few times. The chain couples TRBV10-3 to TRBJ2-1; TRBD2 might be the D (6 bases). The CDR3 runs 17 residues. The V end was cut by 10 bases, the J end by 9 bases, with 31 bases between. Germline CDR1 ENHRY, CDR2 SYGVKD. CDR3 sequence: CATWAGGTGPNPGEQFF. In DNA, the CDR3 is TGTGCCACCTGGGCCGGAGGGACGGGACCCAACCCTGGTGAGCAGTTCTTC.

The V gene is TRBV24-1, the J gene TRBJ2-7; D is ambiguous. Germline V CDR1 and CDR2: KGHDR, SFDVKD. The ends were cut back, 5 bases at V and 6 bases at J, with 13 bases in the middle. There are 13 residues in the CDR3. The CDR3: CATSAVGTGEQYF. Written as DNA, the CDR3 is TGTGCCACCAGTGCTGTGGGAACGGGCGAGCAGTACTTC.

This clonotype was seen only a few times. CDR3 bases: TGTGCCACCAGGACAGGGACAGATACGCAGTATTTT. It codes for CATRTGTDTQYF. The V call is TRBV24-1, the J call TRBJ2-3, with 7 bases that match TRBD1. The CDR3 is 12 amino acids. Germline-derived CDR1 and CDR2 are KGHDR and SFDVKD. Trimming removed 7 bases from V and 3 bases from J; junction bases left unmatched: 0.

The J gene is TRBJ2-5, the V gene TRBV6-6, with D maybe TRBD2 (7 bases). Germline loops: CDR1 MNHNY, CDR2 SVGAGI (reference sequence). The length of the CDR3 is 16 residues. Trimming shortened V by 2 bases and J by 5 bases, and 18 bases separated the two germline ends. The CDR3 loop reads CASSYGGRGSGETQYF. The CDR3 DNA follows: TGTGCCAGCAGTTACGGGGGGAGGGGGAGCGGGGAGACCCAGTACTTC.

The chain links TRBV20-1 to TRBJ1-1, with 7 positions matching TRBD1. The germline V gene encodes CDR1 DFQATT and CDR2 SNEGSKA (reference sequence). The CDR3 length is 13 residues. Trimming removed 6 bases from V and 3 bases from J; junction bases left unmatched: 7. The CDR3 loop reads CSARPQGDTEAFF. CDR3 nucleotides: TGCAGTGCCAGGCCGCAGGGGGACACTGAAGCTTTCTTT.

This clonotype showed up many times. This chain joins TRBV20-1 and TRBJ1-1, with unresolved D. V dropped 3 bases and J dropped 1 base, with 9 bases sitting between them. The germline V gene has CDR1 DFQATT and CDR2 SNEGSKA (reference sequence). This CDR3 comprises 13 residues. The DNA for the CDR3 is TGCAGTGCTAGGATCCGGGGGAACACTGAAGCTTTCTTT. The encoded protein is CSARIRGNTEAFF.

The gene calls are TRBV9 and TRBJ2-1; no clear D gene. The length of the CDR3 is 14 residues. The V and J ends lost 2 bases and 4 bases respectively, with 10 bases between them. Germline V CDR1 and CDR2: SGDLS, YYNGEE. In DNA form, the CDR3 reads TGTGCCAGCAGCGTTGCTGACCTGTACAATGAGCAGTTCTTC. It translates to CASSVADLYNEQFF.

The chain combines TRBV5-6 with TRBJ1-5, with D perhaps matching TRBD1 (6 bases). This CDR3 is 16 amino acids long. Trimming took off 0 bases at V and 0 bases at J, with 10 bases between the two ends. Germline V CDR1 and CDR2: SGHDT, YYEEEE. The CDR3 DNA reads TGTGCCAGCAGCTTGGAGGGGGAATATAGCAATCAGCCCCAGCATTTT. Its protein is CASSLEGEYSNQPQHF.

CDR3 DNA sequence: TGTGCCAGCTCACCACTTGGGGTCGGGGTATACGAGCAGTACTTC. Its protein product is CASSPLGVGVYEQYF. The chain uses TRBV18 and TRBJ2-7; a weak D match, TRBD2 (5 bases). This CDR3 comprises 15 residues. The ends were cut back, 1 base at V and 4 bases at J, with 14 bases in the middle. Germline V CDR1 and CDR2: KGHSH, LQKENI.